This TCR beta chain is from a study of shared clonotypes between healthy human individuals. Data came from immunoSEQ multiplex PCR; TCRdb stores just in-frame clones and leaves some out. The data hold roughly 660,000 clones, with 90% observed a single time. Germline V gene sequence: CDR1 SGDLS, CDR2 YYNGEE. The CDR3 is 14 amino acids. Losses at the gene ends were 3 bases for V and 5 bases for J; bases not matched to a gene: 5. This TCR derives from a man aged 18 to 29 in good health. Some clones in this sample may be carry-over from other donors' samples. Input material: memory CD8+ T cells from PBMCs. Regarding subset: CD45RO+ cells pooled with CCR7-negative TemRA cells. V and J are TRBV9 and TRBJ1-1, with 9 bases matching TRBD1. The CDR3 spells CASSAGDRATEAFF. The DNA of the CDR3 is TGTGCCAGCAGCGCCGGGGACAGGGCTACTGAAGCTTTCTTT.